Given below is one T cell receptor (beta chain) in context. Antigen specificity is unknown. The CDR3 covers 18 residues. V shed 2 bases, J shed 1 base, and the junction held 9 bases outside the gene matches. Through a sample-barcoded 5' primer and a J-beta primer mix, a second PCR was run for roughly 6 to 12 cycles. All cDNA molecules were each tagged by a template-switch adaptor with 12 random nucleotides. Via MiXCR, TCRdb re-called the 5' RACE reads, giving one row per CDR3 protein. This repertoire shows 1.2 million to 1.5 million distinct CDR3 sequences, 35% to 45% found once; its top ten account for around 8%. This specimen belongs to a study of blood T cells in healthy people across ages. Background on the study: Per two T cells, template switching captured roughly one barcoded beta molecule. Study-wide results and limits: Underestimates were what the diversity estimates from one million T cells were considered to be. Older age went with lower TCR beta diversity per million T cells, in a roughly linear way.

This TCR derives from a woman between 18 and 29 years old in good health. This chain connects TRBV12-3 or TRBV12-4 to TRBJ2-3, with TRBD2 matching 10 bases. The source material was blood. CDR3 residues: CASSLRIAGGQGTDTQYF. In nucleotides, the CDR3 is TGTGCCAGCAGTTTAAGGATAGCGGGGGGCCAAGGCACAGATACGCAGTATTTT.